The sequence of this T cell receptor (beta chain) was determined in a study of CD4+ T cells in melanoma. The study's findings and limits: A reported correlation linked neoantigen-specific CD4+ T cells to CD8+, macrophage and B cell function. Diverse differentiation states were reported for melanoma neoantigen-specific CD4+ T cells.

The protocol was immunoSEQ multiplex PCR, while the TCRdb copy is restricted to in-frame clones and leaves out a portion. The sample records roughly 120,000 clones, roughly 90% being singletons. This clone was seen only a few times. Its cognate antigen is unknown. V lost 0 bases, J lost 3 bases, and 11 bases lay in between. Germline CDR1 SEHNR, CDR2 FQNEAQ (reference sequence). The CDR3 consists of 15 residues. The sequence derives from a human donor with melanoma. Sequencing used peripheral blood. V is TRBV7-9 and J is TRBJ2-5; D is unclear. The CDR3 nucleotides read TGTGCCAGCAGCTTAGCTGGGTGGCAGGAAGAGACCCAGTACTTC. This encodes CASSLAGWQEETQYF. Full variable domain (rest looked up from reference TRBV7-9 and TRBJ2-5): DTGVSQNPRHKITKRGQNVTFRCDPISEHNRLYWYRQTLGQGPEFLTYFQNEAQLEKSRLLSDRFSAERPKGSFSTLEIQRTEQGDSAMYLCASSLAGWQEETQYFGPGTRLLVL.